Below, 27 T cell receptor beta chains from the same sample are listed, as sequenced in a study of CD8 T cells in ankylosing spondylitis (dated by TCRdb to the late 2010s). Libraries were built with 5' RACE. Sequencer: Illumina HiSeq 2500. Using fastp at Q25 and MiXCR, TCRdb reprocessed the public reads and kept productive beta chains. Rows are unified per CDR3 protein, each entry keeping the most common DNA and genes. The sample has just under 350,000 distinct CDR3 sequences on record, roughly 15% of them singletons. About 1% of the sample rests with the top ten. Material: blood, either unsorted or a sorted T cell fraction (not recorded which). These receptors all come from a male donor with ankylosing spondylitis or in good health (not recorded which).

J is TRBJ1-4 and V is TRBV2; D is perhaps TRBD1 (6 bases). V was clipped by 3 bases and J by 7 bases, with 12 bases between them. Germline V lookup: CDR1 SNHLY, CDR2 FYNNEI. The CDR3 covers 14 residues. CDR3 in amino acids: CASSEWGRGEKLFF. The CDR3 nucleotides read TGTGCCAGCAGTGAGTGGGGGCGAGGTGAAAAACTGTTTTTT. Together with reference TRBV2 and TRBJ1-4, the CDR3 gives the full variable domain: EPEVTQTPSHQVTQMGQEVILRCVPISNHLYFYWYRQILGQKVEFLVSFYNNEISEKSEIFDDQFSVERPDGSNFTLKIRSTKLEDSAMYFCASSEWGRGEKLFFGSGTQLSVL.

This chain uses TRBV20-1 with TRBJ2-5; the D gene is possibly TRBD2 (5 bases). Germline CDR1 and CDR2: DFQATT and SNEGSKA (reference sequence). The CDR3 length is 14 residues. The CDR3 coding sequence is TGCAGCGCCCCTTTGGGAGCGGCTCAAGAGACCCAGTACTTC. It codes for CSAPLGAAQETQYF.

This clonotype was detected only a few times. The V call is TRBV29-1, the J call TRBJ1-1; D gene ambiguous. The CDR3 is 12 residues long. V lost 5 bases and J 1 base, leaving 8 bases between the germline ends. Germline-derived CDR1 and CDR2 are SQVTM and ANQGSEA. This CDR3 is CSVWLWNTEAFF. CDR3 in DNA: TGCAGCGTTTGGCTTTGGAACACTGAAGCTTTCTTT.

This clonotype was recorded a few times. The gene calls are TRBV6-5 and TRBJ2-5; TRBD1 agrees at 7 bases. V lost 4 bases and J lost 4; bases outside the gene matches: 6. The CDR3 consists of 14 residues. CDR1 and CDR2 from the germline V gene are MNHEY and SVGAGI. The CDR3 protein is CASSSTGPPETQYF. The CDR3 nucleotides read TGTGCCAGCAGTTCGACAGGGCCTCCAGAGACCCAGTACTTC.

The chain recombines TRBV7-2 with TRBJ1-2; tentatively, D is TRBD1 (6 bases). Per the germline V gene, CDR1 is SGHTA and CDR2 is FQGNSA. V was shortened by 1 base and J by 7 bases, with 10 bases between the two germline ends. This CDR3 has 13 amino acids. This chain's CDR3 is CASSLVRGGGYTF. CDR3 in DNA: TGTGCCAGCAGCTTAGTCAGGGGAGGTGGCTACACCTTC.

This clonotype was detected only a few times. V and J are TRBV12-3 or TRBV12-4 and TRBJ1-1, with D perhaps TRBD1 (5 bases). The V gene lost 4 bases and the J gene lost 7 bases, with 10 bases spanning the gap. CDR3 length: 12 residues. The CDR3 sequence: CASSYGHLEAFF. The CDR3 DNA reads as TGTGCCAGCAGTTACGGACACCTTGAAGCTTTCTTT.

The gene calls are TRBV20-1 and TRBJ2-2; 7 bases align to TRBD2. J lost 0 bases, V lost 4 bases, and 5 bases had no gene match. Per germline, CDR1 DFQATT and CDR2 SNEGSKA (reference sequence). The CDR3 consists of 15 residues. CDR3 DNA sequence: TGCAGTGCTACGGGACTACAACCGAACACCGGGGAGCTGTTTTTT. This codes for CSATGLQPNTGELFF.

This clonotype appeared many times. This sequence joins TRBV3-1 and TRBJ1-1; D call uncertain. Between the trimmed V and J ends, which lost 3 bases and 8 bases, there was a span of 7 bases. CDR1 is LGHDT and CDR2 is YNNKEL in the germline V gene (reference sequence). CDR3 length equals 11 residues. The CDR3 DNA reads TGTGCCAGCAGCCAGGGAGCAGAAGCTTTCTTT. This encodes CASSQGAEAFF.

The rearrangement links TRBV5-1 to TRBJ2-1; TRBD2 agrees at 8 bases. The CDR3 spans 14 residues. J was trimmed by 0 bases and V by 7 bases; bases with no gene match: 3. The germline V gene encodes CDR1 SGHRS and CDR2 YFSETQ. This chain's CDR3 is CASRGGASYNEQFF. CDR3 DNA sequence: TGCGCCAGCCGGGGGGGGGCCTCCTACAATGAGCAGTTCTTC.

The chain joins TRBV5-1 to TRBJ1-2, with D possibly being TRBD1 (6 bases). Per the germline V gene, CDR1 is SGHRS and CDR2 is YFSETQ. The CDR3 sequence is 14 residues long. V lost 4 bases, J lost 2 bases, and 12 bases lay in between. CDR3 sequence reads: CASSEGTPNYGYTF. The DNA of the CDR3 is TGCGCCAGCAGCGAAGGGACACCGAACTATGGCTACACCTTC.

CDR3 sequence (DNA): TGTGCCACCAGCAGGGCCGACAGGGAGAGGGGCATTCAGTACTTC. This codes for CATSRADRERGIQYF. The chain links TRBV15 to TRBJ2-4; 7 bases agree with TRBD1. The CDR3 has 15 residues. Looked up from germline, CDR1 is LNHNV and CDR2 is YYDKDF (reference sequence). The J segment lost 9 bases and the V segment lost 3 bases, leaving 11 bases of the junction unmatched.

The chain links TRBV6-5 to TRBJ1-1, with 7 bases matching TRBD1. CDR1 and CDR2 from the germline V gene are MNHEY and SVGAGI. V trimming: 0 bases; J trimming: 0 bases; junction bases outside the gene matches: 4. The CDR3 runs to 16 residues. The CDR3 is CASSYSLGGLNTEAFF. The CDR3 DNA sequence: TGTGCCAGCAGTTACTCCTTAGGGGGCCTGAACACTGAAGCTTTCTTT.

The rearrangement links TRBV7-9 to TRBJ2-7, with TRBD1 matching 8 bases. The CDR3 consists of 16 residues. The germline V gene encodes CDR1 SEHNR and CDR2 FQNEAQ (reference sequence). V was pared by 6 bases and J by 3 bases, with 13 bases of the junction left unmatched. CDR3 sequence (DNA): TGTGCCAGCAGTCCCAGCCCGACAGGGGTAGGCTACGAGCAGTACTTC. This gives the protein CASSPSPTGVGYEQYF.

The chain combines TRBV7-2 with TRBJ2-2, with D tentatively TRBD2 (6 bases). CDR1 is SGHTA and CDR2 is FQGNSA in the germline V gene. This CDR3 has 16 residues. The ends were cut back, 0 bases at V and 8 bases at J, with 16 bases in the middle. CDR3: CASSLAGGARSGELFF. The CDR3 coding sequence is TGTGCCAGCAGCTTAGCCGGGGGAGCCCGGAGTGGGGAGCTGTTTTTT.

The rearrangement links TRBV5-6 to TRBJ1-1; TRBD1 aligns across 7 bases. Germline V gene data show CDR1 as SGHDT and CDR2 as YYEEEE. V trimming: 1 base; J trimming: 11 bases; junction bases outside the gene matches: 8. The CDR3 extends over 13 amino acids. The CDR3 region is CASSLTGTVSAFF. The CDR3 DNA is TGTGCCAGCAGCTTGACGGGGACAGTCTCGGCTTTCTTT. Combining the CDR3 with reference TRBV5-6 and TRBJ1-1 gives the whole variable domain DAGVTQSPTHLIKTRGQQVTLRCSPKSGHDTVSWYQQALGQGPQFIFQYYEEEERQRGNFPDRFSGHQFPNYSSELNVNALLLGDSALYLCASSLTGTVSAFFGQGTRLTVV.

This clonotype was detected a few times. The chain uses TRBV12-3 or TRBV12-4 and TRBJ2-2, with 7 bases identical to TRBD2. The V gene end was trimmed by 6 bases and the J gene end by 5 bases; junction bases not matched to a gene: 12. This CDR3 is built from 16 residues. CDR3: CASSPWGEGYTGELFF. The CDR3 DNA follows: TGTGCCAGCAGCCCTTGGGGGGAGGGGTATACCGGGGAGCTGTTTTTT.

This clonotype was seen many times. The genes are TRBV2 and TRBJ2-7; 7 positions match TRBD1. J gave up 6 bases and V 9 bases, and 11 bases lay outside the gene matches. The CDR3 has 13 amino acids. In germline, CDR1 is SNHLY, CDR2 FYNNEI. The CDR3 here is CASETRTGFEQYF. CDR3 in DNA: TGTGCCAGTGAAACCCGGACAGGTTTCGAGCAGTACTTC.

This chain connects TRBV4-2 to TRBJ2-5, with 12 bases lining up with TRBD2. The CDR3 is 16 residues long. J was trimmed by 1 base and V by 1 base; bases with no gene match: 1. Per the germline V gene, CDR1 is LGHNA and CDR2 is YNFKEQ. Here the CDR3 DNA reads TGTGCCAGCAGCCAAGCGACTAGCGGGGGCCAAGAGACCCAGTACTTC. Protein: CASSQATSGGQETQYF.

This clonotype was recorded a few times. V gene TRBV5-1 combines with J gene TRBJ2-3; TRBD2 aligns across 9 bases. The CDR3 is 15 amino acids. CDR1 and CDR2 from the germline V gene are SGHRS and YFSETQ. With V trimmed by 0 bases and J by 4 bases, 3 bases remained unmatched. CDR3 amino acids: CASSLDSGGPDTQYF. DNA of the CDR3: TGCGCCAGCAGCTTGGACAGCGGGGGGCCAGATACGCAGTATTTT.

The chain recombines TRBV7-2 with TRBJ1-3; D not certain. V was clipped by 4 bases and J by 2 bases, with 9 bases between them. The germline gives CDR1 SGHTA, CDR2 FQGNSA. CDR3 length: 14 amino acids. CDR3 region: CASSSVGTGNTIYF. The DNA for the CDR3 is TGTGCCAGCAGCTCGGTAGGGACTGGAAACACCATATATTTT.

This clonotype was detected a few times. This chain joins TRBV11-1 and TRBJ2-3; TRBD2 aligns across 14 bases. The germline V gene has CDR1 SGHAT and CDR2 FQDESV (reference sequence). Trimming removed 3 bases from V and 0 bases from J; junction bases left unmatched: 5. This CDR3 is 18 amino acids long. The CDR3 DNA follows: TGTGCCAGCAGCTTGGCTGGACTAGCGGGAGGCAGCACAGATACGCAGTATTTT. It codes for CASSLAGLAGGSTDTQYF. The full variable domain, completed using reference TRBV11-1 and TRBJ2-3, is EAEVAQSPRYKITEKSQAVAFWCDPISGHATLYWYRQILGQGPELLVQFQDESVVDDSQLPKDRFSAERLKGVDSTLKIQPAELGDSAMYLCASSLAGLAGGSTDTQYFGPGTRLTVL.

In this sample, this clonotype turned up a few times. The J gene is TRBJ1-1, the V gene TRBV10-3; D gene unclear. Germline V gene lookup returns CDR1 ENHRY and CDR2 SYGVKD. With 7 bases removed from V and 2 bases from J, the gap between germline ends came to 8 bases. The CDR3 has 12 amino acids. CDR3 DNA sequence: TGTGCCATCAAGGGCGCTAACACTGAAGCTTTCTTT. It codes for CAIKGANTEAFF.

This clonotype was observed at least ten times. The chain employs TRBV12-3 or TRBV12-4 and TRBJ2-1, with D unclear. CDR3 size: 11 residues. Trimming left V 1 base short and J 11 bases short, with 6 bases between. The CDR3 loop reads CASSLEEKQFF. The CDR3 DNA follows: TGTGCCAGCAGTTTAGAAGAAAAGCAGTTCTTC.

CDR3 in DNA: TGTGCCAGCAGCTCGCGACTAGCGGGGCACTACGAGCAGTACTTC. Amino acids: CASSSRLAGHYEQYF. The chain carries TRBV5-6 and TRBJ2-7, with TRBD2 matching over 11 bases. The CDR3 has 15 residues. V shed 3 bases, J shed 3 bases, and the junction held 5 bases outside the gene matches. Germline values: CDR1 SGHDT, CDR2 YYEEEE.

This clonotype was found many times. For the CDR3, the DNA is TGTGCCAGCAGGGCCCACTCTGGAAACACCATATATTTT. It codes for CASRAHSGNTIYF. This chain connects TRBV12-3 or TRBV12-4 to TRBJ1-3, with D unresolved. The CDR3 totals 13 residues. The germline V and J ends were trimmed by 6 bases and 0 bases, with 6 bases remaining between them.

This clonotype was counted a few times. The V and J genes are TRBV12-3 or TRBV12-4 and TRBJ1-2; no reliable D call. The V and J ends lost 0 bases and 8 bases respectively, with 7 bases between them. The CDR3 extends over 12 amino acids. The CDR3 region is CASSLASKGYTF. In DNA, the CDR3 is TGTGCCAGCAGTTTAGCGTCTAAGGGCTACACCTTC.

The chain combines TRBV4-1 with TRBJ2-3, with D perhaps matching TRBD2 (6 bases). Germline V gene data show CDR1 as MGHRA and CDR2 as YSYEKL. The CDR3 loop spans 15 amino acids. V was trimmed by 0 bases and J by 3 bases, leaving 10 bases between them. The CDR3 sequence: CASSQDGGRTDTQYF. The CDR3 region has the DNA TGCGCCAGCAGCCAAGACGGGGGAAGGACAGATACGCAGTATTTT.